This TCR beta chain derives from a study of cytomegalovirus exposure and HLA in healthy donors. The wider study: Ancestry clustering placed around four fifths of 300 to 400 genotyped donors in the Caucasian-associated cluster. Study-level results: A likely sequencing artifact accounted for one observed cluster of highly shared sequence variants. The authors enumerated roughly 180 TCR beta chains as linked to cytomegalovirus.

A remark on this clone: Its antigen is unknown.

A multiplex PCR was run with 60 Vbeta primers and 13 Jbeta primers. The table came from immunoSEQ multiplex PCR; TCRdb's copy has only in-frame clones and leaves some out. The sample carries 60,000 to 95,000 clones, around 84% recorded once. The sequencing input was PBMCs. This TCR was sampled from a man between 70 and 80 years old in good health and CMV-seropositive.

The CDR3: CASSLRDRTQYF. DNA for the CDR3: TGTGCCAGCTCCCTTAGGGACAGGACGCAGTACTTC. The V gene is TRBV18, the J gene TRBJ2-7, with 8 bases identical to TRBD1. With V trimmed by 6 bases and J by 9 bases, 7 bases remained unmatched. Germline CDR1 is KGHSH and CDR2 is LQKENI. The length of the CDR3 is 12 residues.